The following is a TCR beta chain sequence with its context. Its antigen is currently unknown. The source of the sample is a study of monozygotic twins with inflammatory bowel disease. Using the 5' RACE reads, TCRdb records one entry per CDR3 protein without DNA. The sample has 200,000 to 250,000 distinct CDR3 sequences; the top ten hold 7.7%. The germline V gene encodes CDR1 MNHEY and CDR2 SMNVEV (reference sequence). The CDR3 has 14 amino acids. General study results and limits: Against healthy co-twins, IBD patients had lower TCRbeta diversity (measured by inverse Simpson). Twins with IBD had fewer clonotypes in common with others than healthy twins, particularly during disease activity.

The chain has TRBV27 and TRBJ2-5; TCRdb calls TRBD1, which cannot be checked without DNA. Material for sequencing was blood. The receptor's source is a human donor with ulcerative colitis or Crohn's disease, or a healthy co-twin of an affected twin (not recorded which). The CDR3 loop reads CASSPLTGKETQYF.